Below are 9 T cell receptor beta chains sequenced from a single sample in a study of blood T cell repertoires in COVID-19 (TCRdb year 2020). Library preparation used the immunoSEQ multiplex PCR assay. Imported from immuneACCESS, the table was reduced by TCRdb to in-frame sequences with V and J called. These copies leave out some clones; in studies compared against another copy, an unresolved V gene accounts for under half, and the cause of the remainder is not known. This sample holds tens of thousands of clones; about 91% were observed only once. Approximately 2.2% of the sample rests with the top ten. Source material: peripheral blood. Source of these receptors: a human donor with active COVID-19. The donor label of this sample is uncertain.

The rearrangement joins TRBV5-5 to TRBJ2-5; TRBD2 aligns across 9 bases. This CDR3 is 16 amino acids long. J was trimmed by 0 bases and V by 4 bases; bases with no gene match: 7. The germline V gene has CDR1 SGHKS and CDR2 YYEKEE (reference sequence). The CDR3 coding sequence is TGTGCCAGCAGCCCCGGGGCGGGGGGGGACCAAGAGACCCAGTACTTC. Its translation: CASSPGAGGDQETQYF.

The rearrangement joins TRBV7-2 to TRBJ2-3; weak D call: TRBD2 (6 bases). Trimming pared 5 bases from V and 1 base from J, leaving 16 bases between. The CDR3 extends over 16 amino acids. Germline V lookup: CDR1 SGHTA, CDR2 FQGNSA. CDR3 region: CASSTRDSVRTDTQYF. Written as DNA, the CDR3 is TGTGCCAGCAGCACCCGGGACTCGGTTCGCACAGATACGCAGTATTTT.

CDR3: CASSRRGPEAFF. The CDR3 DNA reads TGTGCCAGCAGTCGCAGGGGCCCTGAAGCTTTCTTT. This chain connects TRBV6-2 or TRBV6-3 to TRBJ1-1; D is possibly TRBD1 (6 bases). The V gene's germline CDR1 is MNHEY and CDR2 SVGEGT. CDR3 length equals 12 residues. Trimming shortened V by 5 bases and J by 6 bases, and 10 bases separated the two germline ends.

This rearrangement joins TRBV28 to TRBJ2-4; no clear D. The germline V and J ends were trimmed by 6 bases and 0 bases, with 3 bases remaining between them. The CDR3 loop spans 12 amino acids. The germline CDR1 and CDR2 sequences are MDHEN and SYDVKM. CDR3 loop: CASSLAKNIQYF. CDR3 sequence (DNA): TGTGCCAGCAGCCTAGCCAAAAACATTCAGTACTTC.

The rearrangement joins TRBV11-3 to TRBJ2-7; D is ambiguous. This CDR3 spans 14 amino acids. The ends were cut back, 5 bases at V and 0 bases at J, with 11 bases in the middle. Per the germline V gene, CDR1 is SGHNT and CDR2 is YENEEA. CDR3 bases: TGTGCCAGCAGCCCCAGTCCTGACTCCTACGAGCAGTACTTC. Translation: CASSPSPDSYEQYF.

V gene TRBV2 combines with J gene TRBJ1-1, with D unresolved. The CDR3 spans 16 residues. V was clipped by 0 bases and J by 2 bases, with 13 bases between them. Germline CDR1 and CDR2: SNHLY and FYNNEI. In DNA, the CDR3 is TGTGCCAGCAGTGAAGCGCGGGTCAGCATTAACACTGAAGCTTTCTTT. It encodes CASSEARVSINTEAFF.

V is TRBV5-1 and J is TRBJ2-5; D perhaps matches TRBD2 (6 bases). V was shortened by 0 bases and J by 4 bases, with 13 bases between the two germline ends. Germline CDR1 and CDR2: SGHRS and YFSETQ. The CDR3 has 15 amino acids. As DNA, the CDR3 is TGCGCCAGCAGCTTGGAGGGTAGGGGAGGAGAGACCCAGTACTTC. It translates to CASSLEGRGGETQYF.

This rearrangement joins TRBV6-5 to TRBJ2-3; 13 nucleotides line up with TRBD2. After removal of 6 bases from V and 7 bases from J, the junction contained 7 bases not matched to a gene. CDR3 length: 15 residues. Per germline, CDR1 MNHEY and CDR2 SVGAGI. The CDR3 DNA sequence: TGTGCCAGCAGACGCACTAGCGGGGGGGCACATACGCAGTATTTT. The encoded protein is CASRRTSGGAHTQYF.

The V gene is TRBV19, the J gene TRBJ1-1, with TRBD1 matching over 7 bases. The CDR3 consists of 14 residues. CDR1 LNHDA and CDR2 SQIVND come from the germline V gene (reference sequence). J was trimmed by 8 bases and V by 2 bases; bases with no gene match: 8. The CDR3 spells CASSISSQGLEAFF. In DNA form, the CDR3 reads TGTGCCAGTAGTATATCCTCACAGGGGCTGGAAGCTTTCTTT.